The TCR beta chain under discussion was sequenced for a study of monozygotic twins with inflammatory bowel disease. General study results and limits: No detectable difference in repertoire similarity separated concordant from discordant twins, possibly as a result of limited power.

Every TCR library consumed roughly 4,000 ng of total RNA. Researchers generated cDNA in eight separate reactions per sample. UMIs incorporating a 6-nucleotide sample barcode were appended by means of template switching. TCRdb re-called the 5' RACE reads; every CDR3 protein appears as one record, without DNA. This table lists about 450,000 distinct CDR3 sequences. With respect to this clonotype: What it recognizes is unknown.

This CDR3 contains 15 residues. CDR1 is MDHEN, CDR2 SYDVKM, per germline. Sequencing was carried out using blood. This TCR came from a human donor with ulcerative colitis or Crohn's disease, or a healthy co-twin of an affected twin (not recorded which). The V and J genes are TRBV28 and TRBJ1-2; TCRdb's D call, TRBD1, is unchecked because there is no DNA. CDR3 sequence reads: CASSLPTGQGLGYTF.